This passage covers 11 T cell receptor beta chains from one sample sequenced in a study of Ad26.COV2.S vaccination and SARS-CoV-2 variants. The repertoire was sequenced with immunoSEQ multiplex PCR; TCRdb's copy has only in-frame clones and lacks some. The sample yields 150,000 to 200,000 clones, approximately 90% seen once. The sequencing here drew on peripheral blood, taken after recovery from COVID-19. The source of these receptors is a human donor who had recovered from COVID-19.

The genes are TRBV5-1 and TRBJ1-2; 9 bases align to TRBD1. Germline-derived CDR1 and CDR2 are SGHRS and YFSETQ. The CDR3 sequence is 12 residues long. The J segment lost 7 bases and the V segment lost 4 bases, leaving 2 bases of the junction unmatched. DNA of the CDR3: TGCGCCAGCAGCCTGGACAGGGGTGGCTACACCTTC. It codes for CASSLDRGGYTF.

This chain joins TRBV12-3 or TRBV12-4 and TRBJ1-2; no clear D gene. V was cut by 4 bases and J by 5 bases, with 11 bases left in between. This CDR3 is built from 13 residues. The CDR3 is CASSSRPPYGYTF. Here the CDR3 DNA reads TGTGCCAGCAGTTCTCGGCCCCCGTATGGCTACACCTTC.

As DNA, the CDR3 is TGTGCCAGCAGCCCCCAAAGGAGGGCCAAAAACATTCAGTACTTC. It codes for CASSPQRRAKNIQYF. This chain joins TRBV6-5 and TRBJ2-4; D is possibly TRBD2 (5 bases). Trimming shortened V by 6 bases and J by 1 base, and 13 bases separated the two germline ends. The CDR3 contains 15 residues. Germline V gene lookup returns CDR1 MNHEY and CDR2 SVGAGI.

This chain uses TRBV19 with TRBJ1-3; D not certain. V lost 1 base and J 0 bases, leaving 19 bases between the germline ends. Germline V CDR1 and CDR2: LNHDA, SQIVND (reference sequence). This CDR3 is built from 19 residues. CDR3 nucleotide sequence: TGTGCCAGTAGTATAGCAGGAAGGGCCCGCCCGAGCTCTGGAAACACCATATATTTT. Translating gives CASSIAGRARPSSGNTIYF.

The rearrangement joins TRBV19 to TRBJ2-7; no definite D call. CDR3 length equals 13 residues. From germline, CDR1 is LNHDA and CDR2 SQIVND (reference sequence). V lost 3 bases and J lost 1, with 7 bases in between. In DNA form, the CDR3 reads TGTGCCAGTAGTATTGGTCTTTCCTACGAGCAGTACTTC. Translation: CASSIGLSYEQYF.

The chain links TRBV18 to TRBJ1-1, with 8 bases identical to TRBD1. Germline trimming cut 1 base from V and 4 bases from J; bases unmatched to any gene: 8. Germline CDR1 reads KGHSH; CDR2 reads LQKENI. This CDR3 comprises 16 residues. The CDR3 sequence is CASSPQSTGVGTEAFF. The CDR3, as DNA: TGTGCCAGCTCACCACAATCGACAGGGGTAGGCACTGAAGCTTTCTTT.

The V gene is TRBV5-1, the J gene TRBJ2-7; D could derive from TRBD1 or TRBD2 (6 bases each). With 0 bases removed from V and 0 bases from J, the gap between germline ends came to 7 bases. The CDR3 extends over 14 amino acids. The V gene's germline CDR1 is SGHRS and CDR2 YFSETQ. CDR3 in DNA: TGCGCCAGCAGCTTGGAGGGGGGCTCCTACGAGCAGTACTTC. Translation gives CASSLEGGSYEQYF.

J is TRBJ1-6 and V is TRBV25-1; TRBD1 matches at 10 bases. The CDR3 runs to 18 residues. Losses at the gene ends were 7 bases for V and 2 bases for J; bases not matched to a gene: 11. The germline V gene has CDR1 MGHDK and CDR2 SYGVNS. For the CDR3, the DNA is TGTGCCAGCATCTTCGGGACAGGGGATCCCCCCTATAATTCACCCCTCCACTTT. Translating gives CASIFGTGDPPYNSPLHF.

The chain uses TRBV7-9 and TRBJ2-7; 7 bases are a match to TRBD1. The junction had 7 bases not matched to a gene; V was cut back by 5 bases and J by 6 bases. The germline CDR1 and CDR2 sequences are SEHNR and FQNEAQ (reference sequence). The CDR3 consists of 13 residues. In DNA, the CDR3 is TGTGCCAGCAGCCCCAGGGGGAATCGCGAGCAGTACTTC. It is translated as CASSPRGNREQYF.

This chain links TRBV20-1 with TRBJ1-2; D is uncertain. This CDR3 region has 13 residues. Germline values: CDR1 DFQATT, CDR2 SNEGSKA (reference sequence). V lost 3 bases and J lost 1, with 9 bases in between. CDR3 sequence (DNA): TGCAGTGCTAGTTATTCCTATAACTATGGCTACACCTTC. Residues: CSASYSYNYGYTF.

The chain links TRBV10-3 to TRBJ2-2, with 10 positions matching TRBD2. This CDR3 spans 16 amino acids. Germline CDR1 ENHRY, CDR2 SYGVKD. The trim removed 5 bases at V and 3 bases at J, leaving 6 bases unmatched. The CDR3 nucleotides are TGTGCCATCAGTTACTCCGGGACTAGCGACACCGGGGAGCTGTTTTTT. It codes for CAISYSGTSDTGELFF.